This T cell receptor (beta chain) was captured in a study (dated by TCRdb to 2021 to 2024). Notes on this clone: Its antigen remains undetermined. The input lacks base qualities; no much larger clone sits a single base away.

V lost 3 bases and J lost 2 bases, and the count of bases not matched to a germline gene is 11. Measured from the cysteine to the phenylalanine, the CDR3 is 16 residues long. Just the 48-base CDR3 DNA is kept, in frame starting at base 1. CDR1 and CDR2 are read off the germline V gene (reference sequence) as GTSNPN and SVGIG. Study-wide conclusions, independent of this receptor: Further investigation, including longitudinal sampling and assessment of a control group, is stated by the authors to be required.

For TCR beta sequencing, genomic DNA was taken from unsorted PBMCs, and those PBMCs had been isolated from peripheral blood. TCR beta chain repertoires were profiled by survey-level sequencing on the immunoSEQ platform. The published analysis was carried out like this. CDR3 amino acid length spectratypes and V-J pairing frequencies were compared, and repertoire diversity was measured with the inverse Simpson index. Clonotypes specific to SARS-CoV-2, CMV, influenza A and EBV were annotated by matching TCR beta CDR3 sequences against VDJdb. TCRdb stores this immuneACCESS table with in-frame sequences only. Part of the clones is absent; in the studies checked, under half of the shortfall reflects unresolved V genes, and no reason is known for the rest. The V and J calls and clone size were taken over from that table, and D and trimming were inferred from the DNA. The sample has approximately 53,000 clones on record, about 92% of them singletons. Roughly 10% of the sample is held by the ten biggest clonotypes.

Sequencing input: PBMCs. The source is a man aged 40-49 years with rheumatoid arthritis. This receptor chain uses TRBV30 and TRBJ2-3; TRBD1 matches 7 bases in the middle. DNA sequence: TGTGCCTGGAGCAAATGGGACAGAGACTTCACAGATACGCAGTATTTT. This codes for CAWSKWDRDFTDTQYF.